The 11 T cell receptor beta chains in this list originate from one sample, sequenced in a study of Ad26.COV2.S vaccination and SARS-CoV-2 variants. Produced via immunoSEQ multiplex PCR; TCRdb's table is partial and in-frame only. The sample carries 75,000 to 100,000 clones, approximately 81% recorded once. This material consisted of peripheral blood, taken after recovery from COVID-19. These receptors all stem from a human donor who had recovered from COVID-19.

The rearrangement joins TRBV10-3 to TRBJ2-5; D is possibly TRBD1 (6 bases). The ends were cut back, 1 base at V and 1 base at J, with 10 bases in the middle. The CDR3 is 15 residues long. Germline CDR1 ENHRY, CDR2 SYGVKD. For the CDR3, the DNA is TGTGCCATCAGTGAGTTTGGGACACTCCAAGAGACCCAGTACTTC. It encodes CAISEFGTLQETQYF.

This chain uses TRBV4-3 with TRBJ2-7, with D perhaps matching TRBD1 or TRBD2 (6 bases each). The V end lost 3 bases, the J end lost 0 bases, and 9 bases lay between the germline ends. The germline V gene encodes CDR1 LGHNA and CDR2 YSLEER. CDR3 length: 14 residues. In nucleotides, the CDR3 is TGCGCCAGCAGCCAGGGGGGCAACTCCTACGAGCAGTACTTC. Translation: CASSQGGNSYEQYF.

In its sample, this clone was seen a few times. The rearrangement uses TRBV6-2 or TRBV6-3 and TRBJ2-7; possibly TRBD2 for D (6 bases). CDR1 and CDR2 from the germline V gene are MNHEY and SVGEGT. Trimming shortened V by 0 bases and J by 0 bases, and 9 bases separated the two germline ends. The CDR3 has 15 residues. The CDR3: CASSYSRGNSYEQYF. CDR3 DNA: TGTGCCAGCAGTTACTCCCGCGGGAACTCCTACGAGCAGTACTTC.

The chain links TRBV28 to TRBJ1-3; 8 bases are a match to TRBD1. The CDR3 has 15 residues. V lost 1 base, J lost 4 bases, and 3 bases stayed unmatched. Germline V gene sequence: CDR1 MDHEN, CDR2 SYDVKM. This chain's CDR3 is CASSLYTGGGNTIYF. DNA of the CDR3: TGTGCCAGCAGTTTATACACAGGGGGAGGAAACACCATATATTTT.

The rearrangement uses TRBV5-4 and TRBJ1-5; D gene ambiguous. The CDR3 contains 12 residues. Germline loops: CDR1 SGHNT, CDR2 YYREEE (reference sequence). The ends were cut back, 4 bases at V and 2 bases at J, with 4 bases in the middle. The CDR3 sequence is CASSAGNQPQHF. DNA for the CDR3: TGTGCCAGCAGCGCGGGCAATCAGCCCCAGCATTTT.

The V and J genes are TRBV10-3 and TRBJ1-3, with D unclear. Per germline, CDR1 ENHRY and CDR2 SYGVKD. The V and J ends lost 3 bases and 0 bases respectively, with 6 bases between them. The CDR3 has 14 amino acids. CDR3 amino acids: CAISEDGSGNTIYF. The CDR3 coding sequence is TGTGCCATCAGTGAAGACGGCTCTGGAAACACCATATATTTT.

The chain carries TRBV12-3 or TRBV12-4 and TRBJ1-1; no clear D. The V gene lost 8 bases and the J gene lost 1 base, with 5 bases spanning the gap. The CDR3 spans 11 residues. The CDR3 protein is CASGWNTEAFF. For the CDR3, the DNA is TGTGCCAGCGGTTGGAACACTGAAGCTTTCTTT.

This clone rates as medium-sized. The chain uses TRBV5-1 and TRBJ1-4; 9 bases map to TRBD1. Germline V gene sequence: CDR1 SGHRS, CDR2 YFSETQ. The V segment lost 2 bases and the J segment 8 bases; nucleotides outside the gene matches: 10. The CDR3 contains 16 residues. CDR3: CASSLGPPGTGEKLFF. The CDR3 region has the DNA TGCGCCAGCAGCTTAGGACCCCCCGGGACAGGGGAAAAACTGTTTTTT.

The rearrangement joins TRBV5-4 to TRBJ2-1; 14 nucleotides match TRBD2. The V gene end was trimmed by 4 bases and the J gene end by 7 bases; junction bases not matched to a gene: 7. The germline CDR1 and CDR2 sequences are SGHNT and YYREEE (reference sequence). The CDR3 is 16 amino acids. The CDR3 coding sequence is TGTGCCAGCAGCCCGCGTGGGACTAGCGGGAGAAATGAGCAGTTCTTC. This translates into CASSPRGTSGRNEQFF.

The chain employs TRBV13 and TRBJ1-2; D is unclear. Per the germline V gene, CDR1 is PRHDT and CDR2 is FYEKMQ (reference sequence). With 0 bases removed from V and 7 bases from J, the gap between germline ends came to 9 bases. CDR3 length: 13 residues. CDR3 protein: CASSLGYNTGYTF. The CDR3 coding sequence is TGTGCCAGCAGCTTAGGTTACAATACTGGCTACACCTTC.

The chain employs TRBV27 and TRBJ2-6; no reliable D call. The length of the CDR3 is 14 residues. The germline V gene encodes CDR1 MNHEY and CDR2 SMNVEV (reference sequence). V lost 10 bases to trimming and J lost 0 bases, with 10 bases between them. The CDR3 nucleotides read TGTGCCATCTCGCCTTACTCTGGGGCCAACGTCCTGACTTTC. It is translated as CAISPYSGANVLTF.